Shown below are 27 T cell receptor beta chains from a single sample sequenced in a study of long-term antiretroviral therapy in people with HIV. The run of the v3.0 immunoSEQ assay was at survey level. Libraries were prepared by immunoSEQ multiplex PCR; TCRdb keeps only in-frame clonotypes and omits some of them. The table shows about 39,000 clones, with roughly 85% occurring only once. The sample in question was unsorted PBMCs, obtained 3.1 years after starting antiretroviral therapy. Receptors were obtained from a woman between 50 and 59 years old with HIV.

The J gene is TRBJ2-3, the V gene TRBV5-1, with D perhaps TRBD2 (6 bases). Trimming removed 0 bases at V and 2 bases at J, with 13 bases between. This CDR3 is 16 amino acids long. Germline loops: CDR1 SGHRS, CDR2 YFSETQ. DNA for the CDR3: TGCGCCAGCAGCTTGGTTGGGGGGACTTACACAGATACGCAGTATTTT. This gives the protein CASSLVGGTYTDTQYF.

The genes are TRBV4-1 and TRBJ1-2; 11 bases are shared with TRBD1. With 4 bases clipped from V and 0 bases from J, the junction kept 10 bases outside the gene matches. The V gene's germline CDR1 is MGHRA and CDR2 YSYEKL. The CDR3 length is 18 residues. The CDR3 DNA follows: TGCGCCAGCAGCCTGATAGGACAGGGGGCCGCAGCTAACTATGGCTACACCTTC. It specifies CASSLIGQGAAANYGYTF.

The chain joins TRBV7-3 to TRBJ2-7, with TRBD2 matching 8 bases. V dropped 3 bases and J dropped 0; count of bases not matched to a gene: 7. CDR3 length equals 16 residues. The germline CDR1 and CDR2 sequences are SGHTA and FQGTGA. The CDR3 protein is CASSLSGGQSSYEQYF. The CDR3 bases are TGTGCCAGCAGCTTGTCGGGGGGGCAGAGCTCCTACGAGCAGTACTTC.

The chain couples TRBV19 to TRBJ2-7, with TRBD2 as a possible D gene (5 bases). V dropped 4 bases and J dropped 4 bases, with 5 bases sitting between them. The V gene's germline CDR1 is LNHDA and CDR2 SQIVND (reference sequence). This CDR3 is 11 amino acids long. CDR3 in DNA: TGTGCCAGTAGTACGGGATACGAGCAGTACTTC. As protein: CASSTGYEQYF.

The J gene is TRBJ1-2, the V gene TRBV2, with 8 bases matching TRBD1. Germline CDR1 reads SNHLY; CDR2 reads FYNNEI. The CDR3 length is 16 residues. V lost 5 bases and J lost 4; bases outside the gene matches: 12. In nucleotides, the CDR3 is TGTGCCAGCAGTCGGGGAGATTACAGGGGGATCTATGGCTACACCTTC. It codes for CASSRGDYRGIYGYTF.

This clone was seen more than once but under ten times. The CDR3 bases are TGTGCCAGTAGTATTCAGGGGAAGAACTATGGCTACACCTTC. It codes for CASSIQGKNYGYTF. The chain joins TRBV19 to TRBJ1-2, with D possibly matching TRBD1 (6 bases). From germline, CDR1 is LNHDA and CDR2 SQIVND (reference sequence). The CDR3 contains 14 residues. Trimming took 3 bases from V and 2 from J, leaving 10 bases between them.

This chain connects TRBV6-1 to TRBJ2-7, with 7 bases matching TRBD1. Trimming cost V 9 bases and J 4 bases; bases outside gene matches: 12. Per germline, CDR1 MNHNS and CDR2 SASEGT. CDR3 length: 14 residues. The CDR3 reads CASRLTGAAYEQYF. In DNA form, the CDR3 reads TGTGCCAGTAGACTTACAGGGGCTGCATACGAGCAGTACTTC.

The V gene is TRBV6-6, the J gene TRBJ2-7; 8 nucleotides line up with TRBD1. Germline V lookup: CDR1 MNHNY, CDR2 SVGAGI (reference sequence). The CDR3 has 12 residues. The J segment lost 9 bases and the V segment lost 2 bases, leaving 3 bases of the junction unmatched. The chain's CDR3 is CASSYPGQGQYF. The CDR3 coding sequence is TGTGCCAGCAGTTACCCCGGACAGGGGCAGTACTTC.

The chain is built from TRBV19 and TRBJ2-7, with TRBD2 as a possible D gene (6 bases). Germline lookup yields CDR1 LNHDA and CDR2 SQIVND (reference sequence). Trimming shortened V by 9 bases and J by 2 bases, and 14 bases separated the two germline ends. The length of the CDR3 is 13 residues. CDR3 residues: CASRRGSTYEQYF. CDR3 nucleotides: TGTGCCAGCAGGCGGGGTTCTACCTACGAGCAGTACTTC.

The V and J genes are TRBV5-8 and TRBJ1-2; D uncertain. The CDR3 consists of 16 residues. CDR1 SGHTS and CDR2 YDEGEE come from the germline V gene. Trimming took 1 base from V and 0 from J, leaving 13 bases between them. The DNA for the CDR3 is TGTGCCAGCAGCTTGTCATTGACGGCCTCTAACTATGGCTACACCTTC. It is translated as CASSLSLTASNYGYTF.

The chain uses TRBV30 and TRBJ1-4; no definite D call. Germline values: CDR1 GTSNPN, CDR2 SVGIG (reference sequence). This CDR3 has 14 amino acids. The V and J ends lost 2 bases and 0 bases respectively, with 7 bases between them. CDR3 sequence (DNA): TGTGCCTGGAGTTGGAAAGCAACTAATGAAAAACTGTTTTTT. It codes for CAWSWKATNEKLFF.

The chain is built from TRBV27 and TRBJ2-2; D is unresolved. Germline assignment: CDR1 MNHEY and CDR2 SMNVEV (reference sequence). Trimming removed 8 bases from V and 4 bases from J, with 14 bases in between. CDR3 size: 14 residues. The DNA of the CDR3 is TGTGCCAGCGGTAACGGGTTCGGCACCGGGGAGCTGTTTTTT. It translates to CASGNGFGTGELFF.

The chain is built from TRBV9 and TRBJ1-1, with D unresolved. This CDR3 is 19 amino acids long. In germline, CDR1 is SGDLS, CDR2 YYNGEE. Between the trimmed V and J ends, which lost 2 bases and 1 base, there was a span of 24 bases. Written as DNA, the CDR3 is TGTGCCAGCAGCGTCAGAGTCGTCCCTCCCGGGAGGAGGAACACTGAAGCTTTCTTT. Translation: CASSVRVVPPGRRNTEAFF.

The chain is built from TRBV27 and TRBJ2-2; TRBD1 aligns across 8 bases. The trim removed 6 bases at V and 1 base at J, leaving 7 bases unmatched. Germline lookup yields CDR1 MNHEY and CDR2 SMNVEV (reference sequence). The CDR3 is made up of 16 amino acids. The DNA for the CDR3 is TGTGCCAGCAGCCCTAGGGGGACAGGGAACACCGGGGAGCTGTTTTTT. Translating it yields CASSPRGTGNTGELFF.

The chain is built from TRBV15 and TRBJ1-1; 12 positions match TRBD1. Per germline, CDR1 LNHNV and CDR2 YYDKDF (reference sequence). The CDR3 has 15 amino acids. Trimming took 7 bases from V and 3 from J; bases not matched to a gene: 6. CDR3 nucleotides: TGTGCCACCAAAGGGACAGGGGGCTATTACACTGAAGCTTTCTTT. This sequence encodes CATKGTGGYYTEAFF.

V is TRBV7-2 and J is TRBJ1-2; 8 bases align to TRBD1. CDR1 and CDR2 (germline): SGHTA, FQGNSA. The CDR3 is 14 amino acids. The V gene end was trimmed by 5 bases and the J gene end by 12 bases; junction bases not matched to a gene: 14. In nucleotides, the CDR3 is TGTGCCAGCAGCAACCCGGGACAGGCCCTAACTAACACCTTC. This codes for CASSNPGQALTNTF.

The V call is TRBV5-1, the J call TRBJ2-7; TRBD1 is a possible D gene (6 bases). V was clipped by 3 bases and J by 6 bases, with 10 bases between them. This CDR3 is built from 12 residues. Germline assignment: CDR1 SGHRS and CDR2 YFSETQ. The CDR3 DNA reads TGCGCCAGCAGCTACGGACAGTCCGAGCAGTACTTC. Protein sequence: CASSYGQSEQYF.

The chain couples TRBV4-1 to TRBJ1-1; D ambiguous. V shed 4 bases and J shed 6 bases, with 15 bases lying between them. Germline CDR1 and CDR2: MGHRA and YSYEKL. CDR3 length: 14 residues. CDR3 nucleotides: TGCGCCAGCAGCCGCCTTGAGGCGGGGTCTGAAGCTTTCTTT. Protein: CASSRLEAGSEAFF.

The chain couples TRBV10-3 to TRBJ1-1; 8 bases align to TRBD1. Trimming at V came to 6 bases and at J to 4 bases, leaving 7 bases not matched to a gene. Germline CDR1 and CDR2: ENHRY and SYGVKD. The CDR3 is 14 residues long. As DNA, the CDR3 is TGTGCCATCAGGGCGGACAGGGAGGGCACTGAAGCTTTCTTT. Translation: CAIRADREGTEAFF.

The chain links TRBV7-2 to TRBJ2-3, with 8 positions matching TRBD2. The CDR3 contains 15 residues. CDR1 is SGHTA, CDR2 FQGNSA, per germline. Trimming removed 1 base from V and 7 bases from J; junction bases left unmatched: 7. The chain's CDR3 is CASSLGRGGVHTQYF. DNA for the CDR3: TGTGCCAGCAGCTTAGGACGGGGGGGGGTGCATACGCAGTATTTT.

The chain carries TRBV11-2 and TRBJ1-2; D possibly corresponds to TRBD1 (6 bases). V was shortened by 1 base and J by 0 bases, with 12 bases between the two germline ends. Germline lookup yields CDR1 SGHAT and CDR2 FQNNGV. CDR3 length: 16 amino acids. The CDR3 region has the DNA TGTGCCAGCAGCTTAGGGGGGGCGGCCGCTAACTATGGCTACACCTTC. Translating it yields CASSLGGAAANYGYTF. The full variable domain, completed using reference TRBV11-2 and TRBJ1-2, is EAGVAQSPRYKIIEKRQSVAFWCNPISGHATLYWYQQILGQGPKLLIQFQNNGVVDDSQLPKDRFSAERLKGVDSTLKIQPAKLEDSAVYLCASSLGGAAANYGYTFGSGTRLTVV.

This chain uses TRBV5-1 with TRBJ2-7, with D tentatively TRBD1 or TRBD2 (6 bases each). CDR3 length: 14 residues. Trimming pared 3 bases from V and 3 bases from J, leaving 13 bases between. In germline, CDR1 is SGHRS, CDR2 YFSETQ. As DNA, the CDR3 is TGCGCCAGCAGCTCCGGGGGCCAAATCTACGAGCAGTACTTC. This translates into CASSSGGQIYEQYF.

The chain is built from TRBV30 and TRBJ1-1; 7 bases agree with TRBD1. V was clipped by 8 bases and J by 6 bases; unmatched bases: 6. CDR1 is GTSNPN and CDR2 is SVGIG in the germline V gene (reference sequence). The CDR3 loop spans 11 amino acids. The CDR3 here is CAGNRGSEAFF. CDR3 nucleotide sequence: TGTGCCGGCAACAGGGGATCTGAAGCTTTCTTT.

On this clone itself: Distinct nucleotide sequences in the sample also encode this CDR3. The chain carries TRBV5-4 and TRBJ1-5; a possible D gene is TRBD1 (5 bases). Trimming pared 3 bases from V and 5 bases from J, leaving 9 bases between. In germline, CDR1 is SGHNT, CDR2 YYREEE (reference sequence). The CDR3 is 13 amino acids. The CDR3 here is CASSSGGDQPQHF. The CDR3 DNA reads as TGTGCCAGCAGCTCGGGGGGAGATCAGCCCCAGCATTTT.

The chain uses TRBV19 and TRBJ1-5; TRBD1 is a possible D gene (6 bases). The germline V gene has CDR1 LNHDA and CDR2 SQIVND (reference sequence). V dropped 3 bases and J dropped 5 bases, with 8 bases sitting between them. The CDR3 is 13 amino acids. CDR3 residues: CASSITGYQPQHF. CDR3 coding DNA: TGTGCCAGTAGTATTACAGGGTATCAGCCCCAGCATTTT.

This chain links TRBV30 with TRBJ1-4; D gene unclear. V was clipped by 0 bases and J by 5 bases, with 10 bases between them. The CDR3 runs 14 residues. Per germline, CDR1 GTSNPN and CDR2 SVGIG (reference sequence). CDR3 loop: CAWSVPSRNEKLFF. The CDR3 region has the DNA TGTGCCTGGAGTGTACCTTCCAGGAATGAAAAACTGTTTTTT.

The gene calls are TRBV11-2 and TRBJ2-7; 7 positions match TRBD1. CDR3 length: 15 amino acids. The V and J ends lost 3 bases and 1 base, in that order; junction bases with no gene match: 6. Germline V CDR1 and CDR2: SGHAT, FQNNGV. The CDR3 region is CASSLGTVKSYEQYF. CDR3 bases: TGTGCCAGCAGCTTGGGGACAGTGAAATCCTACGAGCAGTACTTC.